The rows below give T cell receptor beta chains drawn from one sample of a study of blood T cell repertoires in COVID-19. Using immunoSEQ multiplex PCR, the repertoire was profiled, and TCRdb retains in-frame clones only, with some absent. The data show around 260,000 clones, with around 84% seen just once and over 4% held by the top ten. Specimen: PBMCs or T cells enriched from blood (not recorded which). The receptors were gathered from a young man with acute COVID-19. The CDR3 runs from the conserved cysteine through the conserved F or W. The D gene is left open where the match is weak. Not all rows give a size; the values are once, few, many and, for expanded clones, a class.

D gene: .; V gene: TRBV6-5; J gene: TRBJ1-1; clone size: few; CDR3 DNA: TGTGCCAGCAGTTACTCGTCTGTTGTTGAGGACTCCGAAGCTTTCTTT; CDR3 protein: CASSYSSVVEDSEAFF
D gene: TRBD2; V gene: TRBV7-9; J gene: TRBJ2-1; clone size: .; CDR3 DNA: TGTGCCAGCAGCTTAGGGGTAAGCGGGAGCATCTACAATGAGCAGTTCTTC; CDR3 protein: CASSLGVSGSIYNEQFF
D gene: .; V gene: TRBV29-1; J gene: TRBJ1-3; clone size: .; CDR3 DNA: TGCAGCGTTGGTGGGGGGAGAAACACCATATATTTT; CDR3 protein: CSVGGGRNTIYF
D gene: TRBD2; V gene: TRBV19; J gene: TRBJ2-1; clone size: few; CDR3 DNA: TGTGCCAGTCGGTCCGGGACTAGCGGGAGGAGTGAGCAGTTCTTC; CDR3 protein: CASRSGTSGRSEQFF
D gene: .; V gene: TRBV27; J gene: TRBJ1-4; clone size: .; CDR3 DNA: TGTGCCAGCAGCCATCCGGGAGGCGATGAAAAACTGTTTTTT; CDR3 protein: CASSHPGGDEKLFF
D gene: TRBD1; V gene: TRBV6-5; J gene: TRBJ1-2; clone size: few; CDR3 DNA: TGTGCCAGCAGTCCTGATCGACAGGGATATGGCTACACCTTC; CDR3 protein: CASSPDRQGYGYTF
D gene: .; V gene: TRBV9; J gene: TRBJ1-1; clone size: .; CDR3 DNA: TGTGCCAGCAGCCCAAGGGCGGGGTGGAAGCCTTTCTTT; CDR3 protein: CASSPRAGWKPFF
D gene: TRBD1; V gene: TRBV5-1; J gene: TRBJ2-1; clone size: .; CDR3 DNA: TGCGCCAGCAGCATGGGACAGAGCAATGAGCAGTTCTTC; CDR3 protein: CASSMGQSNEQFF
D gene: .; V gene: TRBV3-1/TRBV3-2; J gene: TRBJ1-6; clone size: few; CDR3 DNA: TGTGCCAGCAGCGGAAACTACAGGGAACCCCTCCACTTT; CDR3 protein: CASSGNYREPLHF
D gene: TRBD1; V gene: TRBV5-1; J gene: TRBJ1-1; clone size: .; CDR3 DNA: TGTGCCAGCAGCGGGGGACAGGTCGTCACTGAAGCTTTCTTT; CDR3 protein: CASSGGQVVTEAFF
D gene: TRBD1; V gene: TRBV13; J gene: TRBJ1-4; clone size: .; CDR3 DNA: TGTGCCAGCAGCTCAACAGGGGGTAATGAAAAACTGTTTTTT; CDR3 protein: CASSSTGGNEKLFF
D gene: TRBD1; V gene: TRBV18; J gene: TRBJ1-1; clone size: .; CDR3 DNA: TGTGCCAGCTCAAAGGACAGGAAGAACACTGAAGCTTTCTTT; CDR3 protein: CASSKDRKNTEAFF
D gene: TRBD1; V gene: TRBV11-2; J gene: TRBJ1-4; clone size: .; CDR3 DNA: TGTGCCAGCAGCCTGGACAGGGAAAAACTGTTTTTT; CDR3 protein: CASSLDREKLFF
D gene: .; V gene: TRBV27; J gene: TRBJ1-4; clone size: .; CDR3 DNA: TGTGCCAGCGGACTCAGGAATGCGAATGAAAAACTGTTTTTT; CDR3 protein: CASGLRNANEKLFF
D gene: .; V gene: TRBV10-2; J gene: TRBJ1-6; clone size: .; CDR3 DNA: TGCGCCAGCAGTTTAAAATTTAGTAATTCACCCCTCCACTTT; CDR3 protein: CASSLKFSNSPLHF
D gene: .; V gene: TRBV5-1; J gene: TRBJ1-1; clone size: .; CDR3 DNA: TGCGCCAGCAGCTTGGATCAGGTTGGGACTGAAGCTTTCTTT; CDR3 protein: CASSLDQVGTEAFF
D gene: TRBD1; V gene: TRBV5-4; J gene: TRBJ1-2; clone size: .; CDR3 DNA: TGTGCCAGCACTACTGGACAGGATGCTTATGGCTACACCTTC; CDR3 protein: CASTTGQDAYGYTF
D gene: TRBD1; V gene: TRBV18; J gene: TRBJ2-5; clone size: .; CDR3 DNA: TGTGCCAGCTCACCCGGGACAGGGCCGGGAGAGACCCAGTACTTC; CDR3 protein: CASSPGTGPGETQYF
D gene: .; V gene: TRBV28; J gene: TRBJ2-2; clone size: .; CDR3 DNA: TGTGCCAGCAGCCCCCCCCGACAGGTGGACACCGGGGAGCTGTTTTTT; CDR3 protein: CASSPPRQVDTGELFF
D gene: .; V gene: TRBV27; J gene: TRBJ2-3; clone size: .; CDR3 DNA: TGTGCCAGCAGTTTATCAGCGTCCCCGGGGGATACGCAGTATTTT; CDR3 protein: CASSLSASPGDTQYF
D gene: .; V gene: TRBV28; J gene: TRBJ2-2; clone size: .; CDR3 DNA: TGTGCCAGCAGTTTATTTGGGCAACCGAACACCGGGGAGCTGTTTTTT; CDR3 protein: CASSLFGQPNTGELFF
D gene: .; V gene: TRBV5-5; J gene: TRBJ1-2; clone size: .; CDR3 DNA: TGTGCCAGCAGCTTGGGATTACGTGGGCTGGGCTATGGCTACACCTTC; CDR3 protein: CASSLGLRGLGYGYTF
D gene: .; V gene: TRBV3-1/TRBV3-2; J gene: TRBJ2-3; clone size: .; CDR3 DNA: TGTGCCAGCAGCCAAATGGGGTGGCCGGGGTCCGATACGCAGTATTTT; CDR3 protein: CASSQMGWPGSDTQYF
D gene: .; V gene: TRBV29-1; J gene: TRBJ1-2; clone size: .; CDR3 DNA: TGCAGCGTTGAAGGATCAGGGCTGAACTATGGCTACACCTTC; CDR3 protein: CSVEGSGLNYGYTF
D gene: .; V gene: TRBV6-5; J gene: TRBJ1-5; clone size: .; CDR3 DNA: TGTGCCAGCAAGTCCAGGGGCTACAATCAGCCCCAGCATTTT; CDR3 protein: CASKSRGYNQPQHF
D gene: .; V gene: TRBV7-9; J gene: TRBJ2-2; clone size: .; CDR3 DNA: TGTGCCAGCAGCTTAGACCTATCCACCGGGGAGCTGTTTTTT; CDR3 protein: CASSLDLSTGELFF
D gene: .; V gene: TRBV7-9; J gene: TRBJ2-5; clone size: .; CDR3 DNA: TGTGCCAGCAGCTCCAAAGAGACCCAGTACTTC; CDR3 protein: CASSSKETQYF
D gene: .; V gene: TRBV28; J gene: TRBJ2-5; clone size: .; CDR3 DNA: TGTGCCAGCAGGAGAGGGCCAAATCAAGAGACCCAGTACTTC; CDR3 protein: CASRRGPNQETQYF
D gene: TRBD2; V gene: TRBV3-1/TRBV3-2; J gene: TRBJ2-1; clone size: .; CDR3 DNA: TGTGCCAGCAGCCAAGATCTGGTGAGCGGGAGCCATGAGCAGTTCTTC; CDR3 protein: CASSQDLVSGSHEQFF
D gene: .; V gene: TRBV27; J gene: TRBJ1-5; clone size: .; CDR3 DNA: TGTGCCAGCAGTTTTCGGGGGGCAAGGCCCCAGCATTTT; CDR3 protein: CASSFRGARPQHF
D gene: .; V gene: TRBV6-5; J gene: TRBJ1-1; clone size: .; CDR3 DNA: TGTGCCAGCAGTTACTCGATAGGGGGGGCCCGGTCTTTTTCTTTCTTT; CDR3 protein: CASSYSIGGARSFSFF